Listed below are T cell receptor beta chains from one sample, sequenced in a study of blood T cell repertoires in COVID-19. Clones were read by immunoSEQ multiplex PCR, and TCRdb kept only the in-frame ones, dropping some. The repertoire consists of 250,000 or so clones, with 80% to 90% occurring once and the leading ten covering 5% to 7.5%. The sample taken for sequencing was PBMCs or T cells enriched from blood (not recorded which). The receptors come from a woman aged 50 to 65 who had been exposed to COVID-19. CDR3s leave out the opening cysteine and the closing phenylalanine or tryptophan.

V	CDR3
TRBV5-1	ASSTGVGEETQY
TRBV3-1/TRBV3-2	ASSYRDSREAYEQY
TRBV13	ASSLLGGASGNTIY
TRBV4-3	ASSQDPQNEQF
TRBV18	ASSTENTGELF
TRBV15	ATLEGAYPNEQY
TRBV27	ASRRPGLASVNEQF
TRBV19	ASTRQANTEAF
TRBV5-3	ARSCVARGQNNEQF
TRBV10-3	AIRDRGVGNTGELF
TRBV2	ASSEADPRLLNTGELF
TRBV16	ASSSRADGYT
TRBV19	ASKMWDRAKGYT
TRBV12-5	ASGLSRGLAGGSSYEQY
TRBV13	ASSPRDSQETQY
TRBV29-1	SVRGQGAVEQY
TRBV3-1/TRBV3-2	ASSQDGARADEQF
TRBV7-9	ASSRDGDYGYT
TRBV14	ASSHGLRTGNTIY
TRBV5-1	ASSLRGQLSGNTIY
TRBV2	ASSLQGPGNTIY
TRBV30	AWNLGLAGTGELF